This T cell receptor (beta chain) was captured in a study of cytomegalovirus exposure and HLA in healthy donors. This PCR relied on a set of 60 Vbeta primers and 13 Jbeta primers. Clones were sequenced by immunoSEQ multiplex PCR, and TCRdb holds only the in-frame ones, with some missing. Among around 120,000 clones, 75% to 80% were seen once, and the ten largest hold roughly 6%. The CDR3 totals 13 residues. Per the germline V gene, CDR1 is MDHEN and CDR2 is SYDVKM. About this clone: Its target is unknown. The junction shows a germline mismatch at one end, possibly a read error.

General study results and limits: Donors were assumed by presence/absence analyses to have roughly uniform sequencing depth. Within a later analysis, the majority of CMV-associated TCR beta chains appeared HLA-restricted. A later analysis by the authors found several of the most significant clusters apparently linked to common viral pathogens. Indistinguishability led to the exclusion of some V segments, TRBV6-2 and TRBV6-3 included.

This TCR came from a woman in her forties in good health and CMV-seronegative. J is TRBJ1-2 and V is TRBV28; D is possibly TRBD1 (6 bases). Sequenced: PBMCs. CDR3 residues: CASNTGTFYVYTF. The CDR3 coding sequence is TGTGCCAGCAATACCGGGACATTTTATGTCTACACCTTC.